These 21 T cell receptor beta chains came from one sample sequenced in a study of shared clonotypes between healthy human individuals (dated by TCRdb to 2018 to 2020). CD8 naive samples consisted of CD45RO-negative cells that were positively selected for CCR7, yielding a CD45RA+CCR7+ population without TemRA cells. Receptors were amplified or captured by the immunoSEQ multiplex PCR assay. The immuneACCESS repertoire file appears here via TCRdb, limited to in-frame rearrangements. These files lack a portion of the clones; in checked studies, under half of the deficit traces to unresolved V genes, and the cause of the others is not known. This sample comprises some 1,900,000 clones, around 96% of them detected only once. The ten largest clones represent approximately 1.2% of the sample. Sequenced: naive CD8+ T cells sorted from blood. The cell subset or site label for this specimen denotes: CD45RA+CCR7+. The receptors derive from a man aged 18 to 29 in good health.

The chain joins TRBV6-1 to TRBJ2-7; 7 positions match TRBD2. V lost 5 bases to trimming and J lost 3 bases; unmatched junction nucleotides: 7. The CDR3 loop spans 14 amino acids. From germline, CDR1 is MNHNS and CDR2 SASEGT. CDR3 protein: CASSTRDYYYEQYF. The DNA for the CDR3 is TGTGCCAGCAGTACGCGGGACTACTACTACGAGCAGTACTTC.

The V call is TRBV27, the J call TRBJ2-7; D not resolved. From germline, CDR1 is MNHEY and CDR2 SMNVEV (reference sequence). With 5 bases removed from V and 3 bases from J, the gap between germline ends came to 11 bases. There are 13 residues in the CDR3. The CDR3 sequence: CASSEQRGYEQYF. DNA of the CDR3: TGTGCCAGCAGTGAACAACGCGGCTACGAGCAGTACTTC.

This chain joins TRBV10-1 and TRBJ1-5, with 8 bases fitting TRBD1. This CDR3 has 15 amino acids. Germline trimming cut 3 bases from V and 5 bases from J; bases unmatched to any gene: 6. Per the germline V gene, CDR1 is WNHNN and CDR2 is SYGVQD (reference sequence). The CDR3 coding sequence is TGCGCCAGCAGTGAAGACAGGGGTCACGATCAGCCCCAGCATTTT. This codes for CASSEDRGHDQPQHF.

This sequence joins TRBV9 and TRBJ2-1; D gene uncertain. The CDR3 runs to 12 residues. V dropped 6 bases and J dropped 1 base, with 5 bases sitting between them. Germline V gene sequence: CDR1 SGDLS, CDR2 YYNGEE. CDR3 sequence: CASTDSYNEQFF. The CDR3 nucleotides read TGTGCCAGCACCGATTCCTACAATGAGCAGTTCTTC.

V and J are TRBV27 and TRBJ1-1; D not certain. The CDR3 contains 15 residues. CDR1 is MNHEY, CDR2 SMNVEV, per germline (reference sequence). V lost 7 bases and J lost 0, with 15 bases in between. DNA for the CDR3: TGTGCCAGCACCAGCGGAATGAGAATGAACACTGAAGCTTTCTTT. Amino acids: CASTSGMRMNTEAFF.

This rearrangement joins TRBV11-2 to TRBJ2-3; possible D gene TRBD1, 6 bases. Germline V CDR1 and CDR2: SGHAT, FQNNGV. V lost 0 bases, J lost 2 bases, and 15 bases lay in between. CDR3 size: 17 residues. CDR3 bases: TGTGCCAGCAGCTTAGAATGGGCAGGGGAAGACACAGATACGCAGTATTTT. This translates into CASSLEWAGEDTDTQYF.

Notes on this clone: Other DNA sequences in this sample translate to the same CDR3. J is TRBJ2-7 and V is TRBV7-9; D is unresolved. In germline, CDR1 is SEHNR, CDR2 FQNEAQ (reference sequence). The CDR3 is 12 amino acids. V shed 5 bases and J shed 4 bases, with 9 bases lying between them. The CDR3 DNA reads as TGTGCCAGCAGCCCCCTTAATTACGAGCAGTACTTC. Amino acids: CASSPLNYEQYF.

Of note for this clone: Other DNA variants within this sample encode the same CDR3. This chain uses TRBV20-1 with TRBJ2-7; D unclear. The CDR3 has 11 amino acids. Germline CDR1 is DFQATT and CDR2 is SNEGSKA (reference sequence). The V end lost 1 base, the J end lost 6 bases, and 7 bases lay between the germline ends. CDR3 DNA: TGCAGTGCTAGAGTCATAGGCGAGCAGTACTTC. It codes for CSARVIGEQYF.

V gene TRBV5-4 combines with J gene TRBJ2-7, with D possibly TRBD1 on 5 matching bases. Trimming cost V 0 bases and J 2 bases, with 9 bases left between them. The CDR3 runs to 14 residues. Germline lookup yields CDR1 SGHNT and CDR2 YYREEE (reference sequence). This CDR3 is CASSLGVRAYEQYF. The DNA of the CDR3 is TGTGCCAGCAGCTTGGGTGTCAGGGCCTACGAGCAGTACTTC.

This chain joins TRBV30 and TRBJ2-7; no firm D call. CDR3 length: 12 residues. V was pared by 2 bases and J by 3 bases, with 8 bases between. Germline CDR1 is GTSNPN and CDR2 is SVGIG (reference sequence). CDR3 loop: CAWSNPVYEQYF. The CDR3 nucleotides are TGTGCCTGGAGTAACCCGGTCTACGAGCAGTACTTC.

The rearrangement links TRBV27 to TRBJ2-2, with D perhaps TRBD1 (5 bases). Trimming pared 2 bases from V and 6 bases from J, leaving 10 bases between. CDR1 is MNHEY, CDR2 SMNVEV, per germline (reference sequence). The CDR3 covers 14 residues. DNA for the CDR3: TGTGCCAGCAGTTTAAAGGACAACCCCGGGGAGCTGTTTTTT. Translating gives CASSLKDNPGELFF.

The J gene is TRBJ2-7, the V gene TRBV4-1; perhaps TRBD2 as D (5 bases). Trimming shortened V by 1 base and J by 2 bases, and 12 bases separated the two germline ends. There are 15 residues in the CDR3. Germline lookup yields CDR1 MGHRA and CDR2 YSYEKL. For the CDR3, the DNA is TGCGCCAGCAGCCAAGGCATTAAGAGGGCCTACGAGCAGTACTTC. It encodes CASSQGIKRAYEQYF.

The chain recombines TRBV10-2 with TRBJ2-7; no clear D gene. Trimming shortened V by 3 bases and J by 2 bases, and 20 bases separated the two germline ends. The CDR3 covers 17 residues. Germline CDR1 reads WSHSY; CDR2 reads SAAADI. DNA for the CDR3: TGCGCCAGCAGTGATCGAAAAACGTGGGTTACACCCTACGAGCAGTACTTC. It is translated as CASSDRKTWVTPYEQYF.

This sequence joins TRBV5-1 and TRBJ1-1; possible D gene TRBD1, 5 bases. CDR1 and CDR2 (germline): SGHRS, YFSETQ. The V and J ends lost 3 bases and 5 bases respectively, with 17 bases between them. The CDR3 sequence is 15 residues long. As DNA, the CDR3 is TGCGCCAGCAGCTCGGGGCAGGGCGGACATACTGAAGCTTTCTTT. Translating it yields CASSSGQGGHTEAFF.

The chain is built from TRBV19 and TRBJ2-2, with D perhaps TRBD2 (6 bases). There are 19 residues in the CDR3. Germline CDR1 is LNHDA and CDR2 is SQIVND (reference sequence). Trimming stripped 0 bases from V and 7 bases from J, with 24 bases between. Here the CDR3 reads CASSIDFPPGGENIGELFF. CDR3 in DNA: TGTGCCAGTAGTATAGATTTTCCCCCTGGAGGGGAAAATATCGGGGAGCTGTTTTTT.

In its sample, this clone was seen a few times. The rearrangement joins TRBV5-4 to TRBJ1-2; unclear D gene. This CDR3 is built from 14 residues. The V end lost 5 bases, the J end lost 11 bases, and 22 bases lay between the germline ends. CDR1 and CDR2 (germline): SGHNT, YYREEE (reference sequence). The CDR3 spells CASSSLGGVTTYTF. DNA for the CDR3: TGTGCCAGCAGTTCTCTGGGTGGGGTAACGACTTACACCTTC.

V usage is TRBV5-6 and J usage is TRBJ2-7; D ambiguous. The germline CDR1 and CDR2 sequences are SGHDT and YYEEEE. Deletions cut 4 bases from V and 0 bases from J, with 8 bases between. The CDR3 extends over 13 amino acids. CDR3 sequence (DNA): TGTGCCAGCAGCGAGGACGTCTCCTACGAGCAGTACTTC. This sequence encodes CASSEDVSYEQYF.

This chain joins TRBV2 and TRBJ2-1, with D possibly TRBD1 on 7 matching bases. V was cut by 8 bases and J by 7 bases, with 18 bases left in between. The germline V gene has CDR1 SNHLY and CDR2 FYNNEI. CDR3 length equals 14 residues. The CDR3 loop is CASYTEGALNEQFF. Here the CDR3 DNA reads TGTGCCAGCTACACGGAGGGGGCGTTAAATGAGCAGTTCTTC.

V usage is TRBV4-1 and J usage is TRBJ2-2; unclear D gene. Trimming removed 3 bases from V and 6 bases from J, with 8 bases in between. The CDR3 runs to 13 residues. CDR1 MGHRA and CDR2 YSYEKL come from the germline V gene. CDR3 region: CASSHLSSGELFF. The CDR3 coding sequence is TGCGCCAGCAGCCACTTAAGTTCCGGGGAGCTGTTTTTT.

The chain combines TRBV13 with TRBJ1-2, with D possibly TRBD1 on 5 matching bases. Germline CDR1 and CDR2: PRHDT and FYEKMQ (reference sequence). The V and J ends lost 1 base and 6 bases respectively, with 21 bases between them. The CDR3 has 17 amino acids. CDR3 sequence reads: CASSLDVVQAPLDGYTF. CDR3 DNA sequence: TGTGCCAGCAGCTTAGATGTGGTACAGGCCCCTCTCGATGGCTACACCTTC.

Of note for this clone: This sample includes further DNA sequences coding for the same CDR3. The chain is built from TRBV10-3 and TRBJ2-7, with D unclear. The CDR3 contains 12 residues. Trimming cost V 0 bases and J 0 bases, with 0 bases left between them. Germline values: CDR1 ENHRY, CDR2 SYGVKD. The CDR3 here is CAISESSYEQYF. Here the CDR3 DNA reads TGTGCCATCAGTGAGTCCTCCTACGAGCAGTACTTC.